The next 32 T cell receptor beta chains were all read from a single sample in a study of CD8 T cells in ankylosing spondylitis. TCRdb ran MiXCR on the 5' RACE reads and lists one entry per CDR3 protein. The data contain some 270,000 distinct CDR3 sequences, over 15% of them singletons. Sequencing input: blood, either unsorted or a sorted T cell fraction (not recorded which). Source of these receptors: a male donor with ankylosing spondylitis or in good health (not recorded which).

This clonotype was seen repeatedly, ten times or more. The V and J genes are TRBV11-2 and TRBJ2-7, with D unresolved. Germline CDR1 reads SGHAT; CDR2 reads FQNNGV. The CDR3 extends over 16 amino acids. Trimming removed 0 bases from V and 2 bases from J, with 14 bases in between. CDR3 nucleotides: TGTGCCAGCAGCTTAGATATCACATCCCTTACCTACGAGCAGTACTTC. Its protein product is CASSLDITSLTYEQYF.

This clonotype came up a few times. The rearrangement joins TRBV5-1 to TRBJ2-7; D is unresolved. CDR1 SGHRS and CDR2 YFSETQ come from the germline V gene. The CDR3 covers 13 residues. Trimming stripped 0 bases from V and 5 bases from J, with 9 bases between. The CDR3 DNA reads TGCGCCAGCAGCTTGGCCATCGTTAACGAGCAGTACTTC. Protein sequence: CASSLAIVNEQYF.

This clonotype occurred a few times. The genes are TRBV9 and TRBJ2-2; possibly TRBD1 for D (6 bases). The ends were cut back, 4 bases at V and 2 bases at J, with 15 bases in the middle. The CDR3 is 16 residues long. Germline V CDR1 and CDR2: SGDLS, YYNGEE. The DNA of the CDR3 is TGTGCCAGCAGCTCGAACAGGGCCCTTAACACCGGGGAGCTGTTTTTT. Translating gives CASSSNRALNTGELFF.

This chain joins TRBV10-3 and TRBJ2-3; D is possibly TRBD1 (5 bases). The V gene's germline CDR1 is ENHRY and CDR2 SYGVKD. V was cut by 8 bases and J by 0 bases, with 21 bases left in between. The CDR3 extends over 17 amino acids. DNA of the CDR3: TGTGCCATCCGTCCCTTCAGGGCCGACGCTAGCACAGATACGCAGTATTTT. Protein: CAIRPFRADASTDTQYF.

In its sample, this clonotype was seen many times. The chain joins TRBV21-1 to TRBJ2-1; TRBD2 is the table's D call and was not checked against the DNA. TRBV21-1 is reported as a pseudogene. CDR3 size: 18 residues. The CDR3 sequence: CASRSFWDLFLSYNEQFF. CDR3 DNA: TGTGCCAGCAGATCGTTCTGGGACTTGTTTCTCTCCTACAATGAGCAGTTCTTC.

There are a few counts of this clonotype. The CDR3 region has the DNA TGCAGTGCTGGACACCCGAACACCGGGGAGCTGTTTTTT. Translating it yields CSAGHPNTGELFF. This rearrangement joins TRBV20-1 to TRBJ2-2; TRBD1 might be the D (5 bases). Per the germline V gene, CDR1 is DFQATT and CDR2 is SNEGSKA (reference sequence). The CDR3 contains 13 residues. Trimming removed 5 bases at V and 0 bases at J, with 7 bases between.

The genes are TRBV5-6 and TRBJ1-1, with 7 bases that match TRBD1. This CDR3 is built from 15 residues. Germline values: CDR1 SGHDT, CDR2 YYEEEE. V lost 4 bases, J lost 5 bases, and 11 bases stayed unmatched. CDR3 coding DNA: TGTGCCAGCAGCCGCGATGAGGGGGCATGGACTGAAGCTTTCTTT. This encodes CASSRDEGAWTEAFF.

Only a few counts were recorded for this clonotype. The rearrangement joins TRBV28 to TRBJ2-7; 11 nucleotides match TRBD2. Trimming took 2 bases from V and 4 from J; bases not matched to a gene: 13. The CDR3 loop spans 18 amino acids. Germline-derived CDR1 and CDR2 are MDHEN and SYDVKM. For the CDR3, the DNA is TGTGCCAGCAGTTTAAGTAGGGGCCTAGCGGGAGGTACTTACGAGCAGTACTTC. This codes for CASSLSRGLAGGTYEQYF.

V is TRBV20-1 and J is TRBJ2-7; D is possibly TRBD1 (6 bases). Trimming cost V 2 bases and J 2 bases, with 16 bases left between them. The CDR3 is made up of 15 amino acids. CDR1 is DFQATT and CDR2 is SNEGSKA in the germline V gene (reference sequence). CDR3 coding DNA: TGCAGTGCTAGACCGAGATGGGACATAGCCTACGAGCAGTACTTC. Protein: CSARPRWDIAYEQYF.

In this sample, this clonotype turned up a few times. The rearrangement uses TRBV24-1 and TRBJ2-3, with D perhaps matching TRBD1 (6 bases). This CDR3 region has 14 residues. The V and J ends lost 5 bases and 2 bases respectively, with 10 bases between them. Germline loops: CDR1 KGHDR, CDR2 SFDVKD. The CDR3 loop reads CATSGTVFTDTQYF. The CDR3 nucleotides read TGTGCCACCAGTGGGACAGTTTTCACAGATACGCAGTATTTT.

This sequence joins TRBV29-1 and TRBJ2-7; 7 bases line up with TRBD1. J gave up 0 bases and V 6 bases, and 8 bases lay outside the gene matches. This CDR3 contains 14 residues. Per germline, CDR1 SQVTM and CDR2 ANQGSEA. CDR3: CSVVGQANSYEQYF. The CDR3 DNA sequence: TGCAGCGTCGTTGGACAGGCCAACTCCTACGAGCAGTACTTC.

The J gene is TRBJ2-7, the V gene TRBV20-1, with D perhaps being TRBD1 or TRBD2 (5 bases each). This CDR3 has 15 amino acids. Germline CDR1 is DFQATT and CDR2 is SNEGSKA (reference sequence). V lost 6 bases and J 0 bases, leaving 18 bases between the germline ends. CDR3 sequence: CSAKPRDGDSYEQYF. In nucleotides, the CDR3 is TGCAGTGCAAAACCACGGGACGGGGACTCCTACGAGCAGTACTTC.

This chain uses TRBV7-9 with TRBJ2-3; no definite D call. This CDR3 is built from 14 residues. Germline V gene lookup returns CDR1 SEHNR and CDR2 FQNEAQ (reference sequence). Deletions cut 5 bases from V and 0 bases from J, with 9 bases between. CDR3 DNA: TGTGCCAGCAGCGACCGGGCCAGCACAGATACGCAGTATTTT. Translation gives CASSDRASTDTQYF.

This clonotype was found a few times. The rearrangement links TRBV11-2 to TRBJ2-1, with TRBD2 as a possible D gene (6 bases). There are 14 residues in the CDR3. Germline V gives CDR1 SGHAT, CDR2 FQNNGV. V lost 0 bases to trimming and J lost 12 bases, with 15 bases between them. As DNA, the CDR3 is TGTGCCAGCAGCTTAGAGTTCGGGAGCCTGGGGCAGTTCTTC. Its protein product is CASSLEFGSLGQFF.

The V call is TRBV7-8, the J call TRBJ2-1, with TRBD2 matching 11 bases. V shed 1 base, J shed 8 bases, and the junction held 7 bases outside the gene matches. Germline V gene sequence: CDR1 SGHVS, CDR2 FQNEAQ. The CDR3 has 16 amino acids. CDR3 DNA sequence: TGTGCCAGCAGCTTAGAGTCGGCTAGCGGGAGGTATGAGCAGTTCTTC. Its translation is CASSLESASGRYEQFF. Using reference TRBV7-8 and TRBJ2-1 for the parts outside the CDR3, the full variable domain is GAGVSQSPRYKVAKRGQDVALRCDPISGHVSLFWYQQALGQGPEFLTYFQNEAQLDKSGLPSDRFFAERPEGSVSTLKIQRTQQEDSAVYLCASSLESASGRYEQFFGPGTRLTVL.

J is TRBJ2-7 and V is TRBV5-1, with a weak D call TRBD1 (5 bases). The length of the CDR3 is 12 residues. Per germline, CDR1 SGHRS and CDR2 YFSETQ. The V end lost 3 bases, the J end lost 5 bases, and 9 bases lay between the germline ends. CDR3 amino acids: CASSSDSHEQYF. The CDR3 nucleotides are TGCGCCAGCAGCTCCGACAGCCACGAGCAGTACTTC.

This chain connects TRBV5-1 to TRBJ2-7; 7 nucleotides match TRBD2. V dropped 0 bases and J dropped 0; count of bases not matched to a gene: 6. Per germline, CDR1 SGHRS and CDR2 YFSETQ. The CDR3 is 16 residues long. The CDR3 coding sequence is TGCGCCAGCAGCTTGGCCCTAGCGGCGAGCTCCTACGAGCAGTACTTC. Translating gives CASSLALAASSYEQYF.

This clonotype was detected a few times. The V gene is TRBV7-3, the J gene TRBJ2-5; no firm D call. This CDR3 spans 15 amino acids. Per the germline V gene, CDR1 is SGHTA and CDR2 is FQGTGA. V shed 1 base and J shed 4 bases, with 13 bases lying between them. The DNA of the CDR3 is TGTGCCAGCAGCTTAAGCAGCAACTGGGGAGAGACCCAGTACTTC. The encoded protein is CASSLSSNWGETQYF.

This clonotype turned up a few times. The V call is TRBV6-5, the J call TRBJ2-6; D remains ambiguous. With 2 bases removed from V and 2 bases from J, the gap between germline ends came to 7 bases. Germline V CDR1 and CDR2: MNHEY, SVGAGI. There are 15 residues in the CDR3. CDR3 DNA sequence: TGTGCCAGCAGTTACAAAGGGCCTGGGGCCAACGTCCTGACTTTC. Its protein product is CASSYKGPGANVLTF.

J is TRBJ2-1 and V is TRBV7-2; TRBD1 or TRBD2 may be the D gene (5 bases each). With 6 bases removed from V and 8 bases from J, the gap between germline ends came to 26 bases. The CDR3 runs 17 residues. Germline lookup yields CDR1 SGHTA and CDR2 FQGNSA. The CDR3 loop reads CASRHHEPGRSNDEQFF. The CDR3 DNA reads as TGTGCCAGCAGACACCACGAACCGGGACGATCTAACGATGAGCAGTTCTTC.

This clonotype came up a few times. J is TRBJ2-1 and V is TRBV4-3; D gene unclear. The ends were cut back, 1 base at V and 2 bases at J, with 12 bases in the middle. The germline V gene has CDR1 LGHNA and CDR2 YSLEER. CDR3 length: 16 amino acids. The CDR3 loop is CASSQGLAQPYNEQFF. The CDR3 region has the DNA TGCGCCAGCAGCCAAGGACTTGCGCAGCCCTACAATGAGCAGTTCTTC.

The table lists this clonotype with a few counts. The chain uses TRBV4-1 and TRBJ2-7; no definite D call. Trimming took off 0 bases at V and 2 bases at J, with 8 bases between the two ends. Per germline, CDR1 MGHRA and CDR2 YSYEKL. The CDR3 consists of 14 residues. DNA of the CDR3: TGCGCCAGCAGCCAAGATCAGCAGACCTACGAGCAGTACTTC. This codes for CASSQDQQTYEQYF.

This clonotype occurred a few times. The rearrangement joins TRBV29-1 to TRBJ2-7, with TRBD1 identical over 8 bases. CDR1 is SQVTM and CDR2 is ANQGSEA in the germline V gene. After removal of 5 bases from V and 2 bases from J, the junction contained 5 bases not matched to a gene. The CDR3 is made up of 13 amino acids. The DNA for the CDR3 is TGCAGCGTTACCGAACAGGGGGCCTACGAGCAGTACTTC. Amino acid sequence: CSVTEQGAYEQYF.

This clonotype came up a few times. The chain couples TRBV29-1 to TRBJ2-3; D may correspond to TRBD1 or TRBD2 (5 bases each). Trimming took off 3 bases at V and 2 bases at J, with 9 bases between the two ends. Germline CDR1 reads SQVTM; CDR2 reads ANQGSEA. The CDR3 sequence is 13 residues long. As DNA, the CDR3 is TGCAGCGTTGAGTACGGGACCACAGATACGCAGTATTTT. It specifies CSVEYGTTDTQYF.

This clonotype has only a few counts. The J gene is TRBJ2-5, the V gene TRBV29-1; TRBD2 is a possible D gene (5 bases). V was shortened by 3 bases and J by 5 bases, with 13 bases between the two germline ends. This CDR3 has 13 residues. Germline-derived CDR1 and CDR2 are SQVTM and ANQGSEA. The CDR3 nucleotides read TGCAGCGTTGACGACTCGGGGTGGGAGACCCAGTACTTC. It is translated as CSVDDSGWETQYF. Supplemented by reference TRBV29-1 and TRBJ2-5, the full variable domain reads SAVISQKPSRDICQRGTSLTIQCQVDSQVTMMFWYRQQPGQSLTLIATANQGSEATYESGFVIDKFPISRPNLTFSTLTVSNMSPEDSSIYLCSVDDSGWETQYFGPGTRLLVL.

This clonotype has only a few counts. The chain links TRBV11-1 to TRBJ1-1; 12 bases are shared with TRBD1. Trimming cost V 5 bases and J 4 bases; bases outside gene matches: 14. The CDR3 contains 18 residues. Germline loops: CDR1 SGHAT, CDR2 FQDESV (reference sequence). CDR3 DNA: TGTGCCAGCAGCAAACCGGGACAGGGGGCCCGGGGTCCCACTGAAGCTTTCTTT. Amino acid sequence: CASSKPGQGARGPTEAFF.

CDR3 in amino acids: CASSQDDQADYEQYF. The CDR3 coding sequence is TGCGCCAGCAGCCAAGATGATCAGGCGGACTACGAGCAGTACTTC. The chain has TRBV4-3 and TRBJ2-7, with D unresolved. This CDR3 spans 15 amino acids. Germline CDR1 reads LGHNA; CDR2 reads YSLEER. V lost 0 bases and J 3 bases, leaving 12 bases between the germline ends.

The chain links TRBV4-1 to TRBJ2-7; D perhaps matches TRBD2 (6 bases). The ends were cut back, 4 bases at V and 2 bases at J, with 12 bases in the middle. The CDR3 contains 14 residues. Germline V gene sequence: CDR1 MGHRA, CDR2 YSYEKL. The CDR3 region is CASSPGLDTYEQYF. The CDR3 region has the DNA TGCGCCAGCAGCCCGGGACTGGATACCTACGAGCAGTACTTC.

This sequence joins TRBV12-3 or TRBV12-4 and TRBJ2-1; the match to TRBD2 covers 13 bases. The V and J ends lost 6 bases and 4 bases, in that order; junction bases with no gene match: 6. The CDR3 extends over 16 amino acids. CDR3 bases: TGTGCCAGCAGCCGGCCGGGACTAGCGGGATACAATGAGCAGTTCTTC. It specifies CASSRPGLAGYNEQFF.

This clonotype occurred a few times. The V call is TRBV5-1, the J call TRBJ2-7, with 10 bases matching TRBD2. This CDR3 is 16 amino acids long. Trimming took 4 bases from V and 5 from J; bases not matched to a gene: 12. Germline CDR1 is SGHRS and CDR2 is YFSETQ. In DNA form, the CDR3 reads TGCGCCAGCAGCCAGTATCCGGGACTAGCGTCTGACGAGCAGTACTTC. Translating it yields CASSQYPGLASDEQYF.

The V call is TRBV5-1, the J call TRBJ2-1, with 10 bases matching TRBD2. Germline CDR1 reads SGHRS; CDR2 reads YFSETQ. Germline trimming cut 0 bases from V and 7 bases from J; bases unmatched to any gene: 7. The CDR3 length is 16 residues. The CDR3 nucleotides read TGCGCCAGCAGCTTGGGGTCGGGACTAGCGCTGAATGAGCAGTTCTTC. Amino acids: CASSLGSGLALNEQFF.

The chain is built from TRBV7-6 and TRBJ2-7; 7 bases are a match to TRBD1. J lost 4 bases, V lost 5 bases, and 8 bases had no gene match. Looked up from germline, CDR1 is SGHVS and CDR2 is FNYEAQ. CDR3 length: 14 residues. The CDR3 bases are TGTGCCAGCAGCGAGGGACAGCCGGGGTACGAGCAGTACTTC. Protein sequence: CASSEGQPGYEQYF.